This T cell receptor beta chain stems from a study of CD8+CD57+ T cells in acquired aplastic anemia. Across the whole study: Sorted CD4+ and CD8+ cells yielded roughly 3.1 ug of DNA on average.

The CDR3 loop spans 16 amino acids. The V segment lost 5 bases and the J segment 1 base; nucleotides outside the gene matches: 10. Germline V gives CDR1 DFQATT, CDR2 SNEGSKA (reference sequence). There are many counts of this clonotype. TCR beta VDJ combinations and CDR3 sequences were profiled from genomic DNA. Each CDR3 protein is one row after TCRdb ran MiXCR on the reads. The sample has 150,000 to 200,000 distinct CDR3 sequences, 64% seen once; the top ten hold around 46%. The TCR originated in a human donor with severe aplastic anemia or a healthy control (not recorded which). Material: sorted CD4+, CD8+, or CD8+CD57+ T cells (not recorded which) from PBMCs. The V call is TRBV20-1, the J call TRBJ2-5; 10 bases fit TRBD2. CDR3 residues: CSAPPGAGGLQETQYF. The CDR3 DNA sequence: TGCAGTGCTCCCCCTGGAGCGGGGGGGCTCCAAGAGACCCAGTACTTC.